This T cell receptor (beta chain) was found in a study of blood T cell repertoires in COVID-19. The V gene's germline CDR1 is SGHNT and CDR2 YENEEA. The CDR3 has 14 amino acids. Trimming removed 4 bases from V and 4 bases from J, with 14 bases in between. Data came from immunoSEQ multiplex PCR; TCRdb stores just in-frame clones and leaves some out. This sample has under 65,000 clones; over 75% occur once, and the top ten carry roughly 30%. Input material: peripheral blood. The chain is built from TRBV11-3 and TRBJ2-7, with D tentatively TRBD2 (5 bases). This TCR came from a man in his 60s with COVID-19, enrolled during active disease. CDR3: CASSSSSIHYEQYF. The CDR3 nucleotides read TGTGCCAGCAGCTCTTCTAGCATCCATTACGAGCAGTACTTC. Looking up the rest from reference TRBV11-3 and TRBJ2-7 gives the full variable domain: EAGVVQSPRYKIIEKKQPVAFWCNPISGHNTLYWYLQNLGQGPELLIRYENEEAVDDSQLPKDRFSAERLKGVDSTLKIQPAELGDSAVYLCASSSSSIHYEQYFGPGTRLTVT.